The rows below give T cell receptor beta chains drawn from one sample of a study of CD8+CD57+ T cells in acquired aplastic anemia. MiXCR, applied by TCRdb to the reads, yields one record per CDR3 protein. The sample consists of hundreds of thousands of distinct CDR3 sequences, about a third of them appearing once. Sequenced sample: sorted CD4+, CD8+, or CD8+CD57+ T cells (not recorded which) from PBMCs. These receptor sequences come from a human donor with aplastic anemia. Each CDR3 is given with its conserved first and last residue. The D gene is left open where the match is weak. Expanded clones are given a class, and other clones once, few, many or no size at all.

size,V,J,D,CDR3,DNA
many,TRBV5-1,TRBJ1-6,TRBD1,CASRQGTGDNSPLHF,TGCGCCAGCAGGCAAGGGACAGGCGACAATTCACCCCTCCACTTT
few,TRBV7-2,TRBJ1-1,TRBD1,CASSLDRESTEAFF,TGTGCCAGCAGCTTGGACAGGGAAAGCACTGAAGCTTTCTTT
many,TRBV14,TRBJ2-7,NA,CASSPGHYEQYF,TGTGCCAGCAGCCCGGGGCACTACGAGCAGTACTTC
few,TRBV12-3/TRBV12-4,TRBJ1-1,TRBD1,CASTTLGQGEAFF,TGTGCCAGCACCACCCTCGGACAGGGAGAAGCTTTCTTT
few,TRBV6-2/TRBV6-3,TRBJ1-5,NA,CATKGGPSNQPQHF,TGTGCCACCAAGGGGGGTCCAAGCAATCAGCCCCAGCATTTT
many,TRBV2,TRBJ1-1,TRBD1,CASSQDRGRGNTEAFF,TGTGCCAGCAGTCAAGACAGGGGGCGGGGGAACACTGAAGCTTTCTTT
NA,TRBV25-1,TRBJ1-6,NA,CASSEYLHF,TGTGCCAGCAGTGAATATCTCCACTTT
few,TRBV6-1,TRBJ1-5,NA,CASRGGLANQPQHF,TGTGCCAGCAGGGGGGGACTTGCCAATCAGCCCCAGCATTTT
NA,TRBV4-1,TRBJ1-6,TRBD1,CASSQDRGTVNSPLHF,TGCGCCAGCAGCCAAGATAGGGGGACAGTTAATTCACCCCTCCACTTT
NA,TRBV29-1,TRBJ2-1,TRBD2,CSVEVSIMGTSSSEQFF,TGCAGCGTTGAAGTTAGTATAATGGGGACTAGTAGTAGTGAGCAGTTCTTC
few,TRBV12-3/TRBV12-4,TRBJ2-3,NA,CASSYRRGSTDTQYF,TGTGCCAGCAGTTACCGCAGGGGAAGCACAGATACGCAGTATTTT
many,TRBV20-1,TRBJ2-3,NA,CSARTGDTQYF,TGCAGTGCTAGAACGGGAGATACGCAGTATTTT
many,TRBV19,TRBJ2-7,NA,CASSIESGVTTYEQYF,TGTGCCAGTAGTATAGAGTCAGGCGTTACGACCTACGAGCAGTACTTC
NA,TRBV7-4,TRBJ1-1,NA,CASSDSLNTEAFF,TGTGCCAGTAGTGACAGTCTGAACACTGAAGCTTTCTTT
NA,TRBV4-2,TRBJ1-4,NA,CASSQRPRIGEKLFF,TGTGCCAGCAGCCAAAGGCCCCGAATCGGTGAAAAACTGTTTTTT
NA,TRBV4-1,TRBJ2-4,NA,CASSQDVRGGRNIQYF,TGCGCCAGCAGCCAAGATGTCAGGGGGGGTAGGAACATTCAGTACTTC
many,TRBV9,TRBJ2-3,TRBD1,CASSVGGQVRTDTQYF,TGTGCCAGCAGCGTAGGGGGACAGGTTCGAACAGATACGCAGTATTTT
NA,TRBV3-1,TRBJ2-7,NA,CASSQNTGSQASYEQYF,TGTGCCAGCAGCCAGAATACGGGAAGTCAGGCCTCCTACGAGCAGTACTTC
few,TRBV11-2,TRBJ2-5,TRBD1,CASSIRQGYQETQYF,TGTGCCAGCAGCATCAGACAGGGTTACCAAGAGACCCAGTACTTC
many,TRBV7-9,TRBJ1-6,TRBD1,CASSPHRGGSYNSPLHF,TGTGCCAGCAGCCCCCACAGGGGTGGATCCTATAATTCACCCCTCCACTTT
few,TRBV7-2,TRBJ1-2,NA,CASSPRTAANYGYTF,TGTGCCAGCAGCCCCCGGACGGCAGCTAACTATGGCTACACCTTC
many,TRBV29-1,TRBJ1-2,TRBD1,CSGLIVQGNYGYTF,TGCAGCGGTTTAATCGTACAGGGGAACTATGGCTACACCTTC
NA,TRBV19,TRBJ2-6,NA,CASSSSATGANVLTF,TGTGCCAGCAGCTCTTCGGCGACTGGGGCCAACGTCCTGACTTTC
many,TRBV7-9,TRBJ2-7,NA,CASSPPLRGATYEQYF,TGTGCCAGCAGCCCTCCCCTCAGGGGCGCCACCTACGAGCAGTACTTC
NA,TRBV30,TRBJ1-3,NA,CAWSRDRNTIYF,TGTGCCTGGAGTCGGGACAGAAACACCATATATTTT
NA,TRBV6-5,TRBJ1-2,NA,CASSYFPFNYGYTF,TGTGCCAGCAGTTACTTTCCCTTTAACTATGGCTACACCTTC
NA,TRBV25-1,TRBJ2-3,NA,CASSGFAGLDTQYF,TGTGCCAGCAGTGGCTTCGCGGGGCTGGATACGCAGTATTTT
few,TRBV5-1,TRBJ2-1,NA,CASRGWGYNEQFF,TGCGCCAGCAGAGGGTGGGGGTACAATGAGCAGTTCTTC
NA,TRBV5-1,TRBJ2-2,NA,CASSLPPAANTGELFF,TGCGCCAGCAGCTTGCCCCCAGCGGCAAACACCGGGGAGCTGTTTTTT
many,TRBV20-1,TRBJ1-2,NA,CSARGDTGERDYGYTF,TGCAGTGCAAGAGGGGACACGGGTGAAAGAGACTATGGCTACACCTTC
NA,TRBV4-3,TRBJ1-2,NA,CASSQGPGTYGYTF,TGCGCCAGCAGCCAGGGACCTGGGACCTATGGCTACACCTTC
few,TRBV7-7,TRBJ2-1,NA,CASSLARGDNEQFF,TGTGCTAGCAGCTTAGCCAGGGGTGACAATGAGCAGTTCTTC
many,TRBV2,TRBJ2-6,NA,CASSVSSGANVLTF,TGTGCCTCCAGCGTGAGCTCTGGGGCCAACGTCCTGACTTTC
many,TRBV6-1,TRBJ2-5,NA,CASSSGTKETQYF,TGTGCCAGCAGCTCCGGGACGAAAGAGACCCAGTACTTC
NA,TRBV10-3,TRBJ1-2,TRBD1,CAISGGTGTGLDYGYTF,TGTGCCATCAGTGGTGGTACCGGGACAGGGTTGGACTATGGCTACACCTTC
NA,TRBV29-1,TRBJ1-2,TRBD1,CSVTRDRVVGYTF,TGCAGCGTGACCCGGGACAGGGTTGTAGGCTACACCTTC
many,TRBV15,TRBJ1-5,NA,CATSRDRGISNQPQHF,TGTGCCACCAGCAGAGATAGGGGGATCAGCAATCAGCCCCAGCATTTT
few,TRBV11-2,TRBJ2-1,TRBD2,CASSPTGGWGNEQFF,TGTGCCAGCAGCCCGACGGGAGGGTGGGGCAATGAGCAGTTCTTC
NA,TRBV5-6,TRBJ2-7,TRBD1,CASSFTGGAYEQYF,TGTGCCAGCAGCTTCACAGGGGGCGCGTACGAGCAGTACTTC
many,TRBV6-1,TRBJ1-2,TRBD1,CASTLGQLKDGYTF,TGTGCCAGCACCCTGGGACAGCTAAAGGATGGCTACACCTTC
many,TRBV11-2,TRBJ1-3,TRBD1,CASSLEGTGNRNTIYF,TGTGCCAGCAGCTTAGAGGGGACAGGCAATAGAAACACCATATATTTT
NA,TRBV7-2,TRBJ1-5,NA,CASSLAVDPGLAGPQHF,TGTGCCAGCAGCTTAGCGGTGGATCCCGGGCTGGCGGGGCCCCAGCATTTT
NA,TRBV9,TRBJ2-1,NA,CASSVVGDSYNEQFF,TGTGCCAGCAGCGTAGTTGGTGACTCCTACAATGAGCAGTTCTTC
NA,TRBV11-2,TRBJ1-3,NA,CASSLGGLGNTIYF,TGTGCCAGCAGCTTAGGGGGCCTTGGAAACACCATATATTTT
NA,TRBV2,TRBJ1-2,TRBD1,CASSIKPGQGHGYTF,TGTGCCAGTAGTATAAAACCGGGACAGGGCCATGGCTACACCTTC
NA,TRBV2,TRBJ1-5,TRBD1,CASSTDRDRGNQPQHF,TGTGCCAGCAGTACAGATCGGGACAGGGGAAATCAGCCCCAGCATTTT
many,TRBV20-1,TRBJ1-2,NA,CSARDYGRNYTF,TGCAGTGCTAGAGATTACGGACGCAACTACACCTTC
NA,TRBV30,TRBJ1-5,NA,CAWQDRGEQPQHF,TGTGCCTGGCAGGACAGAGGAGAACAGCCCCAGCATTTT
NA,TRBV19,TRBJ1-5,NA,CASSQDLRGGNQPQHF,TGTGCCAGCAGCCAAGATCTCAGAGGAGGCAATCAGCCCCAGCATTTT
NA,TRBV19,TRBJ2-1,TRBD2,CTSSERGLADFNEQFF,TGTACCAGTAGTGAAAGGGGCCTAGCGGACTTCAATGAGCAGTTCTTC
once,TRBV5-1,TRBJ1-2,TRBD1,CASSPEGQGSDGYTF,TGCGCCAGCAGCCCCGAGGGACAGGGGAGTGATGGCTACACCTTC
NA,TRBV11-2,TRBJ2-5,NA,CASSFTRTRGETQYF,TGTGCCAGCAGCTTCACAAGGACAAGAGGAGAGACCCAGTACTTC
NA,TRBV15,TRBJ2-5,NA,CATSSLADSETQYF,TGTGCCACCAGCAGCTTGGCGGATTCAGAGACCCAGTACTTC
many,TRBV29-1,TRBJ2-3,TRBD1,CSVELGQGADTQYF,TGCAGCGTTGAACTGGGACAGGGAGCAGATACGCAGTATTTT
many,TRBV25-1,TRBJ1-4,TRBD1,CASRRQGAEKLFF,TGTGCCAGCAGGAGACAGGGGGCGGAAAAACTGTTTTTT
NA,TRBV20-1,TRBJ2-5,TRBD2,CSAAGGGPAGTQYF,TGCAGTGCCGCTGGCGGGGGGCCAGCGGGGACCCAGTACTTC
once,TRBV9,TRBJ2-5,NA,CASSVSAGQQETQYF,TGTGCCAGCAGCGTCTCCGCGGGACAGCAAGAGACCCAGTACTTC